This T cell receptor (beta chain) was captured by sequencing in a study of PD-1 blockade in classical Hodgkin lymphoma. Across the study: Intravenous nivolumab at 3 mg/kg was given to patients every 2 weeks.

Exposure to brentuximab vedotin varied, and each patient had relapsed following autologous stem cell transplantation. Germline V CDR1 and CDR2: LGHNT, FRNRAP. Trimming stripped 5 bases from V and 0 bases from J, with 5 bases between. CDR3 length: 13 amino acids. Sequencing used immunoSEQ multiplex PCR; TCRdb keeps in-frame clones, though not all of them. The sample has 55,000 to 75,000 clones, more than 85% seen once. The sequence was obtained from a human donor with classical Hodgkin lymphoma. This specimen consisted of peripheral blood mononuclear cells (PBMCs), obtained at baseline. The chain has TRBV12-5 and TRBJ1-5, with D hard to call. This CDR3 is CASGPASNQPQHF. CDR3 bases: TGTGCTAGTGGTCCAGCTAGCAATCAGCCCCAGCATTTT.